The sequence of this T cell receptor (beta chain) was determined in a study of T cell repertoires in cytomegalovirus infection. Study as a whole: Public TCR beta signatures were indicative of both CMV infection and a matching HLA type.

V gave up 5 bases and J gave up 1 base; unmatched junction bases: 12. The CDR3 sequence is 17 residues long. From germline, CDR1 is SGHVS and CDR2 FQNEAQ. TCRdb processed the reads anew with MiXCR; each CDR3 protein has one entry. The sample lists 450,000 to 600,000 distinct CDR3 sequences; more than 40% were seen once. The table lists this clonotype with many counts. No antigen is known for it. The chain joins TRBV7-8 to TRBJ2-7, with 9 bases identical to TRBD2. Sequencing was performed on cultured PBMCs, taken from culture after CMV antigen stimulation. This clonotype was sampled from a human donor in good health (CMV status not recorded). Some clones in this sample may be carry-over from other donors' samples. This chain's CDR3 is CASSASLSGGTSYEQYF. Here the CDR3 DNA reads TGTGCCAGCAGCGCCAGTCTAAGCGGGGGGACGTCCTACGAGCAGTACTTC.